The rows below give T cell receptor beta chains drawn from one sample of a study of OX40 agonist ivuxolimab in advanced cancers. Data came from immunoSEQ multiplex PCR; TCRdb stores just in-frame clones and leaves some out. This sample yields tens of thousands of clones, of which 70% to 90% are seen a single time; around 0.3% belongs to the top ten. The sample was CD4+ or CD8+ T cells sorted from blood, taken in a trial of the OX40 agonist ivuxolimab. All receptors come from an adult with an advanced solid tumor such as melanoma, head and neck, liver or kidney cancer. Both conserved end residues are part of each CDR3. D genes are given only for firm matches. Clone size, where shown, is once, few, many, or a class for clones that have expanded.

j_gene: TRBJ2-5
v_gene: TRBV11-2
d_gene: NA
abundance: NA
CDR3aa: CASSLDERGETQYF
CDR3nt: TGTGCCAGCAGTTTGGATGAAAGGGGGGAGACCCAGTACTTC

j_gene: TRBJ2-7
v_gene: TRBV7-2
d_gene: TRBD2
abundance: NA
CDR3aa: CASTLSGHSYEQYF
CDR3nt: TGTGCCAGCACCCTTAGCGGGCACTCCTACGAGCAGTACTTC

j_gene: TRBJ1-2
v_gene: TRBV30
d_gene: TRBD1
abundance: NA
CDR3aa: CAWSTFRTGGYGYTF
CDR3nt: TGTGCCTGGAGTACTTTTCGGACAGGGGGATATGGCTACACCTTC

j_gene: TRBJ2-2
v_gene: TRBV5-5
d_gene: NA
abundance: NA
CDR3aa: CASSLKGGGELFF
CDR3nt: TGTGCCAGCAGCTTGAAAGGGGGCGGGGAGCTGTTTTTT

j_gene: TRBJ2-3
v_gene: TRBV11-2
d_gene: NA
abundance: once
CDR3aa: CASNRLGGISTDTQYF
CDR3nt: TGTGCCAGCAACCGTCTTGGGGGGATTAGCACAGATACGCAGTATTTT

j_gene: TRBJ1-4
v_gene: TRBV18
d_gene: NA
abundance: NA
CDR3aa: CASSPSAGLSEKLFF
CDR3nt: TGTGCCAGCTCACCCTCAGCAGGGCTTAGTGAAAAACTGTTTTTT

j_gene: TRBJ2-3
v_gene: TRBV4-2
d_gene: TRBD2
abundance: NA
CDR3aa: CASSHTSGRDTQYF
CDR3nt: TGTGCCAGCAGCCACACTAGCGGACGAGATACGCAGTATTTT

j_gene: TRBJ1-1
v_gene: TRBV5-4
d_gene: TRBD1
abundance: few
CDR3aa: CASSFPGGNTEAFF
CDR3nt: TGTGCCAGCAGCTTTCCAGGGGGCAACACTGAAGCTTTCTTT

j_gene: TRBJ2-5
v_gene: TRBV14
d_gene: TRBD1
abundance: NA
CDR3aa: CASSQQTGYETQYF
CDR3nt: TGTGCCAGCAGCCAACAGACAGGGTACGAGACCCAGTACTTC

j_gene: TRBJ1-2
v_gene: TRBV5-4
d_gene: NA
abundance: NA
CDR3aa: CASSLGASYGYTF
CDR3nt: TGTGCCAGCAGCTTAGGGGCGTCCTATGGCTACACCTTC

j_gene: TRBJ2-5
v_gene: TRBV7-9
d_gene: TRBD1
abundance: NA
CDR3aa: CASSLSDRGRSETQYF
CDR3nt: TGTGCCAGCAGCCTCTCCGACAGGGGGCGGTCAGAGACCCAGTACTTC

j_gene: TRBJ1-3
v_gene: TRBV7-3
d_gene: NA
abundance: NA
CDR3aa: CASSNGDSGNTIYF
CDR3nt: TGTGCCAGCTCCAACGGAGACTCTGGAAACACCATATATTTT

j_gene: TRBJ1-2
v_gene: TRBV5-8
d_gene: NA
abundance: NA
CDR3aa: CASSPGTHINYGYTF
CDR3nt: TGTGCCAGCAGCCCCGGGACACATATTAACTATGGCTACACCTTC

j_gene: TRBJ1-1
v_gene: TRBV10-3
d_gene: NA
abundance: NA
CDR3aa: CAISESRTLNTEAFF
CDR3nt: TGTGCCATCAGTGAGTCCAGGACACTCAACACTGAAGCTTTCTTT

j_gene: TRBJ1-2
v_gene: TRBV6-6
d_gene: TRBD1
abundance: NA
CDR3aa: CASSSPRQGAGGYTF
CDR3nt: TGTGCCAGCAGTTCCCCTAGACAGGGGGCTGGCGGCTACACCTTC

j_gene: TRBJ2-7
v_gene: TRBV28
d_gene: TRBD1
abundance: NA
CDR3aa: CASRGQGERNEQYF
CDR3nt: TGTGCCAGCAGGGGACAGGGTGAGCGGAACGAGCAGTACTTC

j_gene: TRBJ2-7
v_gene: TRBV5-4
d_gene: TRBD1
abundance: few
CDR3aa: CASSPGRGGNYEQYF
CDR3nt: TGTGCCAGCAGCCCAGGGCGAGGGGGCAACTACGAGCAGTACTTC

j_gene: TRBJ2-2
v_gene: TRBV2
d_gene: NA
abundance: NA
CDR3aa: CASTLDENFNTRELFF
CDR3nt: TGTGCCAGCACTCTCGACGAAAACTTTAACACCAGGGAGCTGTTTTTT

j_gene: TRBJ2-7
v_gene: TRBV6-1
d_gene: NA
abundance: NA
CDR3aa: CASSESGEGRYEQYF
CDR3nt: TGTGCCAGCAGTGAATCTGGAGAGGGGCGCTACGAGCAGTACTTC

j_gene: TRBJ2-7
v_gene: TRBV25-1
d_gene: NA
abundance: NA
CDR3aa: CASSEWGPRGQYF
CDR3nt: TGTGCCAGCAGTGAATGGGGACCTCGGGGACAGTACTTC

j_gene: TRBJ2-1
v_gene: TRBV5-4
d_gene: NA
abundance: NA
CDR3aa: CASSLPGLRNEQFF
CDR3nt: TGTGCCAGCAGCCTCCCGGGACTCCGCAATGAGCAGTTCTTC

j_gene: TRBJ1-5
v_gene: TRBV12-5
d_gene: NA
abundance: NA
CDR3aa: CASGFGQVGNQPQHF
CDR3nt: TGTGCTAGTGGTTTTGGGCAGGTGGGCAATCAGCCCCAGCATTTT

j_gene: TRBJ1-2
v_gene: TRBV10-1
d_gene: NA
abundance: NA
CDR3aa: CASSESVGYGYTF
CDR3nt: TGCGCCAGCAGTGAGTCGGTCGGCTATGGCTACACCTTC

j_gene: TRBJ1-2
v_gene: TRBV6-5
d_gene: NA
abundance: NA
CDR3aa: CASSEVPNYGYTF
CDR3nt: TGTGCCAGCAGCGAAGTCCCCAACTATGGCTACACCTTC

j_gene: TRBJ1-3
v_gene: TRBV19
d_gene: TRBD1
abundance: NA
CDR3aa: CASRGTGGSGNTIYF
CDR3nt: TGTGCCAGCCGGGGTACAGGGGGGTCTGGAAACACCATATATTTT

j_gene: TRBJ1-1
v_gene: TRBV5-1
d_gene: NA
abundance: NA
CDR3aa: CASSFALTSGATEAFF
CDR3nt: TGCGCCAGCAGCTTCGCCCTGACATCCGGGGCGACTGAAGCTTTCTTT

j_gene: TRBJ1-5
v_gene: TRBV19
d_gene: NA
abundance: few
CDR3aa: CASSIQTAGSNQPQHF
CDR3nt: TGTGCCAGTAGTATTCAGACTGCAGGGAGCAATCAGCCCCAGCATTTT

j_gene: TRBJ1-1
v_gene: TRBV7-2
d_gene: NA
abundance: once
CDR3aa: CASSLVDRMNTEAFF
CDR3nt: TGTGCCAGCAGCTTAGTAGACAGAATGAACACTGAAGCTTTCTTT

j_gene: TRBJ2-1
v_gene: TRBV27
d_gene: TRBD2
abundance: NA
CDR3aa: CASSYPGLAANEQFF
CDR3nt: TGTGCCAGCAGCTATCCGGGACTAGCCGCAAATGAGCAGTTCTTC

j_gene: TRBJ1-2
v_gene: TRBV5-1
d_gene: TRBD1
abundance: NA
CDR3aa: CASREGTGDNYGYTF
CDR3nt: TGCGCCAGCAGAGAGGGGACAGGTGATAACTATGGCTACACCTTC

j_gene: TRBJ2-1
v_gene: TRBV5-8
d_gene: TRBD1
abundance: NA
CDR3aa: CASSLEGGRGSYNEQFF
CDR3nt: TGTGCCAGCAGCTTGGAGGGCGGCAGGGGGTCCTACAATGAGCAGTTCTTC

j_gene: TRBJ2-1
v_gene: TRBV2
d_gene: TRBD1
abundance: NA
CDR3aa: CASRTLTGRSYNEQFF
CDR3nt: TGTGCCAGCAGGACCTTGACAGGGCGCTCCTACAATGAGCAGTTCTTC

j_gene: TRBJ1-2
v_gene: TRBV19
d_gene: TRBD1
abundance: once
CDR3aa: CALDRELDGYTF
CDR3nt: TGTGCCTTGGACAGGGAGTTAGATGGCTACACCTTC

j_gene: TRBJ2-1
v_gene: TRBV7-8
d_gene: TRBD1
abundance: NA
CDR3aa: CASSLDATGGFYNEQFF
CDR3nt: TGTGCCAGCAGCTTAGATGCGACAGGGGGTTTTTACAATGAGCAGTTCTTC

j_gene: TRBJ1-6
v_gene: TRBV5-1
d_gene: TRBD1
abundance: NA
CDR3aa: CASSGATGNNSPLHF
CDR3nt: TGCGCCAGCAGCGGGGCGACAGGGAATAATTCACCCCTCCACTTT

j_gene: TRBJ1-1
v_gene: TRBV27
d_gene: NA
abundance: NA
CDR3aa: CASMKQGPLNTEAFF
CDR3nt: TGTGCCAGCATGAAACAGGGACCATTGAACACTGAAGCTTTCTTT

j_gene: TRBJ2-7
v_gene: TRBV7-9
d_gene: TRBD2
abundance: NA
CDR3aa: CASSLGTSGGPSYEQYF
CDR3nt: TGTGCCAGCAGCCTAGGGACTAGCGGGGGCCCCTCCTACGAGCAGTACTTC

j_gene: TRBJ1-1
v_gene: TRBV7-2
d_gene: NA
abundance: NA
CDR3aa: CASSLGVDTEAFF
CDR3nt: TGTGCCAGCAGCTTGGGGGTGGACACTGAAGCTTTCTTT

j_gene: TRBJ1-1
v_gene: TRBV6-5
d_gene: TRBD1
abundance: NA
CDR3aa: CASTPGQGFGAFF
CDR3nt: TGTGCCAGCACCCCGGGACAGGGTTTCGGAGCTTTCTTT

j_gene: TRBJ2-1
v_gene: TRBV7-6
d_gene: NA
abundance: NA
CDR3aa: CASSSQVPHTYNEQFF
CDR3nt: TGTGCCAGCAGTAGTCAGGTGCCACATACTTACAATGAGCAGTTCTTC

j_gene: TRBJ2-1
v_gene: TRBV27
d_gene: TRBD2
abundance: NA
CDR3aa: CASSPGLAVYNEQFF
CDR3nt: TGTGCCAGCAGCCCGGGGCTAGCGGTTTACAATGAGCAGTTCTTC

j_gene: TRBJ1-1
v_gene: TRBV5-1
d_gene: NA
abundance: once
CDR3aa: CASRSDRGAFF
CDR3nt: TGCGCCAGCAGGTCAGACAGAGGAGCTTTCTTT

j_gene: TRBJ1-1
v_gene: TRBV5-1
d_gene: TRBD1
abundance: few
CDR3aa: CASSVSTGMSTEAFF
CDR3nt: TGCGCCAGCAGCGTCTCGACAGGGATGAGCACTGAAGCTTTCTTT

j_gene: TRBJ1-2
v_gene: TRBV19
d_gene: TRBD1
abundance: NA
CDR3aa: CASSIRTGGAHSGGYTF
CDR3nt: TGTGCCAGTAGTATTCGGACAGGGGGCGCCCACTCGGGTGGCTACACCTTC

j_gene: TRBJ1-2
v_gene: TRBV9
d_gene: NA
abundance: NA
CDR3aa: CASSVDFLGATGYTF
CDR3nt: TGTGCCAGCAGCGTAGATTTCCTGGGGGCGACCGGCTACACCTTC